This TCR beta chain was sequenced in a study of T cell responses to AZD1222 COVID-19 vaccine. About the study: Second-dose schedules of about 4 or about 12 weeks were combined.

Findings of the study overall: Clonal diversity was possibly underestimated; the donors were predominantly white British and more often female.

Produced via immunoSEQ multiplex PCR; TCRdb's table is partial and in-frame only. In the table there are around 78,000 clones, 70% to 85% of which are singletons. In regard to this clone: Its antigen is not identified.

This CDR3 is 11 amino acids long. Germline V gene lookup returns CDR1 DFQATT and CDR2 SNEGSKA (reference sequence). Trimming took 3 bases from V and 5 from J, leaving 6 bases between them. Sequences were derived from peripheral blood, sampled on day 0 of AZD1222 vaccination. This clonotype was obtained from an adult in good health. V is TRBV20-1 and J is TRBJ2-3; D uncertain. The CDR3 nucleotides read TGCAGTGCTAGGACCGAAGATACGCAGTATTTT. Its translation: CSARTEDTQYF.